This T cell receptor (beta chain) was observed in a study of patients and donors after allogeneic stem cell transplantation. The CDR3 is made up of 15 amino acids. The germline V gene encodes CDR1 SEHNR and CDR2 FQNEAQ (reference sequence). V lost 3 bases to trimming and J lost 1 base; unmatched junction nucleotides: 1. TCRdb independently ran MiXCR on the RT-PCR reads; one entry per CDR3 protein. The data contain 70,000 to 85,000 distinct CDR3 sequences, 26% of them seen just once; the ten biggest clones take up about 30%. The receptor's source is a human donor who was either an allogeneic HSCT recipient or a stem cell or donor lymphocyte infusion donor (not recorded which). It is not recorded whose cells these are; they may come from a transplant donor. The sequenced material came from blood, either unsorted or a sorted T cell fraction (not recorded which). The chain uses TRBV7-9 and TRBJ2-1; 9 nucleotides align to TRBD1. CDR3: CASSLDRGSYNEQFF. The CDR3 coding sequence is TGTGCCAGCAGCTTGGACAGGGGTTCCTACAATGAGCAGTTCTTC.